There are many counts of the clone carrying this T cell receptor beta chain. Antigen specificity is unknown. Germline V CDR1 and CDR2: SGHKS, YYEKEE (reference sequence). Deletions cut 0 bases from V and 0 bases from J, with 9 bases between. There are 15 residues in the CDR3. The entry originates in a study of CD8 T cells in ankylosing spondylitis. Scientists made TCR beta libraries using quantitative 5'-RACE with molecular barcodes. Using its own MiXCR run on the 5' RACE reads, TCRdb lists one record per CDR3 protein. The sample holds approximately 350,000 distinct CDR3 sequences, under 15% seen once. Overall study results and limits: Disease-linked clones proved CD8+ and comparatively uncommon in peripheral blood. Reported data indicate significant enrichment of disease-linked clones within matched ankylosing spondylitis synovial fluid. A motif of roughly 8 highly homologous TCR beta variants was seen as apparently characteristic of ankylosing spondylitis blood.

The chain employs TRBV5-5 and TRBJ2-5; D not resolved. The source material was blood, either unsorted or a sorted T cell fraction (not recorded which). This TCR was sampled from a male donor with ankylosing spondylitis or in good health (not recorded which). The CDR3 reads CASSLAPTNQETQYF. CDR3 in DNA: TGTGCCAGCAGCTTGGCGCCTACCAACCAAGAGACCCAGTACTTC.